This T cell receptor beta chain was identified in a study of T cell responses to AZD1222 COVID-19 vaccine. Study-level points and caveats: The peak T cell response came first, and repertoires were sampled only after it. Only 5 or 6 people who got AZD1222 tested seropositive at baseline. Clonal diversity was possibly underestimated; the donors were predominantly white British and more often female.

Germline V gene lookup returns CDR1 SEHNR and CDR2 FQNEAQ (reference sequence). Trimming removed 4 bases from V and 4 bases from J, with 8 bases in between. There are 13 residues in the CDR3. Clones were sequenced by immunoSEQ multiplex PCR, and TCRdb holds only the in-frame ones, with some missing. The sample carries approximately 80,000 clones, around 91% recorded once. In the case of this clone: The antigen is undetermined.

This clonotype originated in an adult in good health. The input for sequencing was peripheral blood, taken on day 0 of AZD1222 vaccination. The chain links TRBV7-9 to TRBJ1-5, with TRBD1 as a possible D gene (5 bases). CDR3 sequence (DNA): TGTGCCAGCAGCTCCGGGACTAATCAGCCCCAGCATTTT. Encoded protein: CASSSGTNQPQHF. Supplemented by reference TRBV7-9 and TRBJ1-5, the full variable domain reads DTGVSQNPRHKITKRGQNVTFRCDPISEHNRLYWYRQTLGQGPEFLTYFQNEAQLEKSRLLSDRFSAERPKGSFSTLEIQRTEQGDSAMYLCASSSGTNQPQHFGDGTRLSIL.